This T cell receptor (beta chain) derives from a study of regulatory T cells in long-lasting Graves disease. To make TCR beta libraries, researchers used iRepertoire HTBI primers and Arm-PCR of CDR3 regions. TCRdb passed the multiplex PCR reads through MiXCR, listing each CDR3 protein once. The data show 450,000 to 600,000 distinct CDR3 sequences, roughly 14% seen once. Germline V gene lookup returns CDR1 LNHNV and CDR2 YYDKDF (reference sequence). The length of the CDR3 is 19 residues. The V and J ends lost 2 bases and 4 bases, in that order; junction bases with no gene match: 17. Time point reported: newly diagnosed GD, antithyroid drugs for less than 3 months. The TCR library used RNA extracted from PBMCs. These data were also reused for a study on T cells in Graves' hyperthyroidism and ophthalmopathy.

The sequence came from a man aged 25 to 40 with Graves disease. The chain links TRBV15 to TRBJ2-7; 10 bases agree with TRBD2. The source was peripheral blood mononuclear cells (PBMCs), collected at new diagnosis, from a patient treated with antithyroid drugs. This CDR3 is CATSRPIFQLAGKGYEQYF. Here the CDR3 DNA reads TGTGCCACCAGCAGACCTATTTTTCAACTAGCGGGAAAGGGATACGAGCAGTACTTC.